The following is a T cell receptor beta chain sequence with its context. Reverse transcription of roughly 0.45 to 1 ug RNA was performed with random hexamers. Multiplex PCR with immunoSEQ amplified the TCR beta CDR3 across 54 Vbeta and 13 Jbeta. Via MiXCR, TCRdb re-called the immunoSEQ multiplex PCR reads, giving one row per CDR3 protein. The sample includes under 200,000 distinct CDR3 sequences, roughly 95% of them seen just once. This record comes from a study of CD8 T cells in Susac syndrome. CD8+ and CD4+ T cells taken from blood had their TCR beta sequenced. TEMRA cells were FACS-enriched, with CD8+ and CD4+ T cells isolated negatively. The ends were cut back, 6 bases at V and 5 bases at J, with 13 bases in the middle. The germline V gene has CDR1 SNHLY and CDR2 FYNNEI. The CDR3 has 13 residues.

V and J are TRBV2 and TRBJ2-5; TRBD2 might be the D (5 bases). The sample was CD4+ T cells from PBMCs. The source of this sequence is a human donor in good health. CDR3 region: CASSRDLGETQYF. Written as DNA, the CDR3 is TGTGCCAGCAGCCGGGATCTGGGGGAGACCCAGTACTTC.